This T cell receptor beta chain was sequenced in a study of blood T cell repertoires in COVID-19. Across the whole study: Sites in the United States, Italy and Spain provided acute and convalescent COVID-19 samples. T cells, B-cell-depleted T cells, or PBMCs provided the cDNA or gDNA that served as material.

The authors' processing: The authors estimated nucleated cell counts from reference gene primer amplification. Clones were sequenced by immunoSEQ multiplex PCR, and TCRdb holds only the in-frame ones, with some missing. The V and J calls and the clone size are those of that table, but D and trimming were determined from the DNA. This sample has 120,000 to 150,000 clones, with approximately 88% found just once. The V gene end was trimmed by 5 bases and the J gene end by 15 bases; junction bases not matched to a gene: 16. CDR3 length equals 15 residues. Germline CDR1 reads LNHDA; CDR2 reads SQIVND (reference sequence).

The sequencing input was peripheral blood. This sequence originates from a human donor in a cohort sampled during active COVID-19. V gene TRBV19 combines with J gene TRBJ2-1, with 10 bases aligning to TRBD2. The CDR3 loop is CASSYGASGGQILFF. The CDR3 nucleotides are TGTGCCAGTAGTTATGGGGCTAGCGGGGGCCAAATCTTGTTCTTC.